Listed below are T cell receptor beta chains from one sample, sequenced in a study of Ad26.COV2.S vaccination and SARS-CoV-2 variants. TCRdb's table, derived via immunoSEQ multiplex PCR, lists solely in-frame clones and lacks some. The data contain roughly 390,000 clones, approximately 86% of them singletons. Here the sequenced sample was peripheral blood, taken in a trial of Ad26.COV2.S vaccine versus placebo. The receptor source for this set is a person between 18 and 60 years old who received the Ad26.COV2.S COVID-19 vaccine or a placebo. The CDR3 runs from the conserved cysteine through the conserved F or W. A D gene is named only where the DNA matches it firmly.

j_gene,d_gene,v_gene,CDR3nt,CDR3aa
TRBJ1-1,-,TRBV10-3,TGTGCCATCAGTGAGTCGACAGTTGAAGCTTTCTTT,CAISESTVEAFF
TRBJ1-3,TRBD1,TRBV2,TGTGCCAGCATGTTGCGGACAGGGGGTTTCGGAAACACCATATATTTT,CASMLRTGGFGNTIYF
TRBJ1-1,-,TRBV12-3/TRBV12-4,TGTGCCAGCAGTAGGGGGACTGAAGCTTTCTTT,CASSRGTEAFF
TRBJ1-1,-,TRBV27,TGTGCCAGCAGTACGACTCGCCCCCAGGGGCGGAGGGACACTGAAGCTTTCTTT,CASSTTRPQGRRDTEAFF
TRBJ1-5,-,TRBV16,TGTGCCAGCAGCCAACATGACCCCCTTAGCAATCAGCCCCAGCATTTT,CASSQHDPLSNQPQHF
TRBJ2-2,-,TRBV7-2,TGTGCCAGCAGCTCCCCGACAGGAGGCGGGGAGCTGTTTTTT,CASSSPTGGGELFF
TRBJ1-4,-,TRBV5-4,TGTGCCAGCAGCTTGGGACAGATTAATGAAAAACTGTTTTTT,CASSLGQINEKLFF
TRBJ2-6,TRBD1,TRBV18,TGTGCCAGCTCACACAGGGACAGTGGGGCCAACGTCCTGACTTTC,CASSHRDSGANVLTF
TRBJ2-7,-,TRBV11-2,TGTGCCAGCAGAACTACCCAGGACAGATCGTACGAGCAGTACTTC,CASRTTQDRSYEQYF
TRBJ2-7,-,TRBV3-1/TRBV3-2,TGTGCCAGCAGCCAAGAGCCGACAGGCCACGAGCAGTACTTC,CASSQEPTGHEQYF